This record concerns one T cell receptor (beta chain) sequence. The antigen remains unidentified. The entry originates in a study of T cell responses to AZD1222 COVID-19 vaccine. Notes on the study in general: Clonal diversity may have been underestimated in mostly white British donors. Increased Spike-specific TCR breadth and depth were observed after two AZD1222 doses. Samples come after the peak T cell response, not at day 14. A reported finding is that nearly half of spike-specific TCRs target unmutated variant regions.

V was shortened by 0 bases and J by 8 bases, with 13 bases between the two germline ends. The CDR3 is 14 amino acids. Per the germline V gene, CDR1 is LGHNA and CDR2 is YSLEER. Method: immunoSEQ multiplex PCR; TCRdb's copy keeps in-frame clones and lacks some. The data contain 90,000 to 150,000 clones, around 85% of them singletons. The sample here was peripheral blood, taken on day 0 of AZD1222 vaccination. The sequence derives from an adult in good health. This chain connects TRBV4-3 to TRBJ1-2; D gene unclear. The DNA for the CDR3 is TGCGCCAGCAGCCAAGACCTAGGTTCTTTAGGCTACACCTTC. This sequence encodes CASSQDLGSLGYTF.